Below, 2 T cell receptor beta chains from the same sample are listed, as sequenced in a study of T cell responses to AZD1222 COVID-19 vaccine. Clones were read by immunoSEQ multiplex PCR, and TCRdb kept only the in-frame ones, dropping some. Found here are 70,000 or so clones, around four fifths of them singletons; the top ten hold approximately 5.9%. The sequencing used peripheral blood, collected 28 days after the second AZD1222 dose. The receptor source for this set is an adult who received the AZD1222 COVID-19 vaccine.

The J gene is TRBJ2-3, the V gene TRBV4-1; 10 positions agree with TRBD2. CDR1 is MGHRA, CDR2 YSYEKL, per germline. Trimming removed 2 bases from V and 7 bases from J; junction bases left unmatched: 3. The CDR3 totals 14 residues. In DNA form, the CDR3 reads TGCGCCAGCAGCCAACAACTAGCGGGGAATACGCAGTATTTT. It encodes CASSQQLAGNTQYF.

This clone was counted a few times. A junction boundary mismatches the germline segment, possibly from a read error. This chain links TRBV5-6 with TRBJ1-6, with 10 bases fitting TRBD1. This CDR3 has 18 amino acids. The germline CDR1 and CDR2 sequences are SGHDT and YYEEEE. CDR3 sequence reads: CASSLEGRDRGYSSPLHF. The CDR3, as DNA: TGTGCCAGCAGCTTGGAGGGCCGGGACAGGGGTTATAGTTCACCCCTCCACTTT.